A single T cell receptor beta chain is shown here with its context. The data belong to a study of T cell changes during pregnancy in multiple sclerosis. The method was immunoSEQ multiplex PCR; TCRdb's version includes in-frame clones alone and lacks a portion of them. The table shows more than 80,000 clones, with 75% to 95% occurring only once. With 5 bases removed from V and 1 base from J, the gap between germline ends came to 21 bases. The length of the CDR3 is 17 residues. From germline, CDR1 is SGHVS and CDR2 FQNEAQ. The chain joins TRBV7-8 to TRBJ2-7; D remains ambiguous. This specimen was peripheral blood, taken before pregnancy. The TCR originated in a female donor with multiple sclerosis, enrolled in a pregnancy study. The CDR3 region is CASSRSPGRTSSYEQYF. The CDR3 bases are TGTGCCAGCAGCAGATCTCCTGGCAGAACCTCTTCCTACGAGCAGTACTTC.